This T cell receptor (beta chain) was obtained from a study of PD-1 blockade in classical Hodgkin lymphoma. Study in general: Every 2 weeks, patients got 3 mg/kg intravenous nivolumab. Points from the study as a whole: TCR diversity in CD4+, not CD8+, cells rose significantly by C4D1. Nivolumab initiated under 1 year post-ASCT led to patient exclusion.

V was pared by 6 bases and J by 6 bases, with 7 bases of the junction left unmatched. This CDR3 region has 15 residues. Germline values: CDR1 SQVTM, CDR2 ANQGSEA. The time point denotes: cycle 4 day 1 (C4D1), after 5 to 7 weeks of nivolumab. Relapse was seen in all patients after autologous stem cell transplantation, and brentuximab vedotin exposure was variable. Of note for this clone: What it binds is not known.

This table comes from immunoSEQ multiplex PCR, and its TCRdb copy is limited to in-frame clones, with some not included. The table lists around 50,000 clones, about three quarters of them singletons. The clonotype comes from a human donor with classical Hodgkin lymphoma. The sample in question was peripheral blood mononuclear cells (PBMCs), obtained before the fourth cycle of nivolumab. The gene calls are TRBV29-1 and TRBJ2-1, with TRBD2 matching over 14 bases. CDR3 residues: CSVGGTSGSPNEQFF. In DNA form, the CDR3 reads TGCAGCGTGGGAGGGACTAGCGGGAGTCCCAATGAGCAGTTCTTC.